One and the same sample provided the 15 T cell receptor beta chains below, sequenced in a study of T cell repertoires in cytomegalovirus infection. TCRdb itself ran the reads through MiXCR, one entry per CDR3 protein. This sample has approximately 500,000 distinct CDR3 sequences, with about 25% found just once. Sequencing used PBMCs. These receptors came from a human donor in good health (CMV status not recorded). Some clones in this sample may be carry-over from other donors' samples.

This clonotype was seen more than once but under ten times. The chain carries TRBV29-1 and TRBJ2-1; D uncertain. The germline V gene has CDR1 SQVTM and CDR2 ANQGSEA. The CDR3 totals 14 residues. Trimming removed 4 bases at V and 0 bases at J, with 10 bases between. Here the CDR3 DNA reads TGCAGCGTTGGGCACGTATTCTCCTACAATGAGCAGTTCTTC. This encodes CSVGHVFSYNEQFF.

The gene calls are TRBV9 and TRBJ2-7; D may correspond to TRBD1 or TRBD2 (5 bases each). Trimming left V 3 bases short and J 3 bases short, with 10 bases between. Germline values: CDR1 SGDLS, CDR2 YYNGEE. The CDR3 spans 13 residues. The DNA of the CDR3 is TGTGCCAGCAGCGCTGGGGGAAACTACGAGCAGTACTTC. It yields the protein CASSAGGNYEQYF.

There are a few counts of this clonotype. The chain is built from TRBV5-4 and TRBJ2-4; the D gene could be TRBD1 or TRBD2 (5 bases each). This CDR3 contains 15 residues. Germline V lookup: CDR1 SGHNT, CDR2 YYREEE (reference sequence). V lost 4 bases to trimming and J lost 5 bases, with 16 bases between them. CDR3 residues: CASSHGASLQNIQYF. The CDR3 DNA reads TGTGCCAGCAGCCACGGGGCTTCTCTGCAAAACATTCAGTACTTC.

This chain uses TRBV19 with TRBJ2-1; the match to TRBD2 covers 7 bases. Germline values: CDR1 LNHDA, CDR2 SQIVND (reference sequence). The CDR3 spans 15 residues. The junction had 9 bases not matched to a gene; V was cut back by 6 bases and J by 4 bases. CDR3 residues: CASREGTTSYNEQFF. In DNA, the CDR3 is TGTGCCAGTAGAGAGGGGACTACCTCGTACAATGAGCAGTTCTTC.

This clonotype was counted many times. The chain couples TRBV7-2 to TRBJ2-1, with 7 bases lining up with TRBD1. CDR3 length: 15 residues. With V trimmed by 5 bases and J by 2 bases, 6 bases remained unmatched. In germline, CDR1 is SGHTA, CDR2 FQGNSA. The CDR3 spells CASSTGETTYNEQFF. In DNA form, the CDR3 reads TGTGCCAGCAGCACAGGGGAGACTACCTACAATGAGCAGTTCTTC.

This clonotype has a handful of counts. Here the CDR3 reads CSAHGLAGRQETQYF. The CDR3 bases are TGCAGTGCCCACGGACTAGCGGGACGACAAGAGACCCAGTACTTC. The V and J genes are TRBV20-1 and TRBJ2-5; TRBD2 matches 12 bases. The germline V gene has CDR1 DFQATT and CDR2 SNEGSKA (reference sequence). The CDR3 runs 15 residues. V shed 6 bases, J shed 2 bases, and the junction held 7 bases outside the gene matches.

The V and J genes are TRBV7-3 and TRBJ2-7; 9 positions match TRBD1. Germline values: CDR1 SGHTA, CDR2 FQGTGA. The CDR3 is made up of 13 amino acids. Trimming removed 5 bases from V and 6 bases from J; junction bases left unmatched: 5. CDR3 amino acids: CASSRDRESEQYF. The CDR3 DNA sequence: TGTGCCAGCAGCCGGGACAGGGAATCCGAGCAGTACTTC.

V and J are TRBV7-9 and TRBJ2-7; 8 nucleotides agree with TRBD2. In germline, CDR1 is SEHNR, CDR2 FQNEAQ (reference sequence). This CDR3 region has 15 residues. V dropped 5 bases and J dropped 2; count of bases not matched to a gene: 8. Here the CDR3 reads CASSPRGSGTYEQYF. The CDR3 region has the DNA TGTGCCAGCAGCCCCCGCGGTAGCGGGACCTACGAGCAGTACTTC.

This clonotype was detected only a few times. This chain's CDR3 is CASRPGTDTAPYGYTF. Written as DNA, the CDR3 is TGTGCCAGCAGACCCGGGACCGACACTGCACCCTATGGCTACACCTTC. The chain recombines TRBV12-3 or TRBV12-4 with TRBJ1-2, with TRBD1 as a possible D gene (5 bases). The V gene lost 6 bases and the J gene lost 4 bases, with 21 bases spanning the gap. This CDR3 region has 16 residues.

The V gene is TRBV11-3, the J gene TRBJ2-1; D is unresolved. CDR3 length: 13 amino acids. Trimming took 0 bases from V and 9 from J, leaving 9 bases between them. Germline values: CDR1 SGHNT, CDR2 YENEEA. CDR3 nucleotide sequence: TGTGCCAGCAGCTTAGATGGATTGGGTGAGCAGTTCTTC. It yields the protein CASSLDGLGEQFF.

The rearrangement joins TRBV20-1 to TRBJ2-5; D is perhaps TRBD2 (5 bases). Germline V CDR1 and CDR2: DFQATT, SNEGSKA (reference sequence). The V end lost 0 bases, the J end lost 5 bases, and 19 bases lay between the germline ends. The CDR3 covers 16 residues. As DNA, the CDR3 is TGCAGTGCTAGAGATCTACGAGCGGCCAGAGTGGAGACCCAGTACTTC. Residues: CSARDLRAARVETQYF.

There are a few counts of this clonotype. The chain recombines TRBV7-9 with TRBJ2-3; 9 positions agree with TRBD2. Trimming removed 5 bases from V and 6 bases from J; junction bases left unmatched: 21. This CDR3 is 19 amino acids long. Germline V gives CDR1 SEHNR, CDR2 FQNEAQ (reference sequence). The DNA of the CDR3 is TGTGCCAGCAGCACCCCGAGTTGGCTAGCGGGACCCCTGCGGGATACGCAGTATTTT. It encodes CASSTPSWLAGPLRDTQYF.

The chain employs TRBV15 and TRBJ2-6, with D unresolved. The V and J ends lost 2 bases and 0 bases respectively, with 5 bases between them. The CDR3 sequence is 15 residues long. Germline V gene data show CDR1 as LNHNV and CDR2 as YYDKDF (reference sequence). CDR3 sequence reads: CATSRRNSGANVLTF. The CDR3 coding sequence is TGTGCCACCAGCAGACGGAACTCTGGGGCCAACGTCCTGACTTTC.

A note on this clonotype: This sequence may be a read error, since a much larger clone differs from it by one base. Given the absence of the conserved phenylalanine or tryptophan at the CDR3 end, a read error is likely. The chain combines TRBV7-2 with TRBJ2-7; 10 bases map to TRBD2. Germline assignment: CDR1 SGHTA and CDR2 FQGNSA. V was pared by 5 bases and J by 7 bases, with 11 bases of the junction left unmatched. The CDR3 length is 15 residues. CDR3 residues: CASSVTSGYREEQYC. CDR3 coding DNA: TGTGCCAGCAGCGTGACTAGCGGGTACAGGGAGGAGCAGTACTGC.

This clonotype was seen more than once but under ten times. The chain uses TRBV7-9 and TRBJ1-1; D possibly corresponds to TRBD1 (5 bases). V shed 3 bases and J shed 10 bases, with 24 bases lying between them. From germline, CDR1 is SEHNR and CDR2 FQNEAQ (reference sequence). This CDR3 is built from 16 residues. The DNA for the CDR3 is TGTGCCAGCAGCTTCGACAGTGGAGGGCTTGGTGGTGGAGCTTTCTTT. Translated: CASSFDSGGLGGGAFF.